What follows describes a single T cell receptor (beta chain). V lost 2 bases and J lost 0, with 14 bases in between. CDR3 size: 17 residues. CDR1 is SGHTA, CDR2 FQGNSA, per germline. The sample comes from a study of shared clonotypes between healthy human individuals. Each donor was a Caucasian adult residing in Nashville, Tennessee. Sequenced by immunoSEQ multiplex PCR; TCRdb stores in-frame clones only, minus some. Of about 1,500,000 clones listed, approximately 96% were seen once; the top ten hold 1.2%. The TCR originated in a man aged 25 to 40 in good health. V is TRBV7-2 and J is TRBJ1-3, with D hard to call. Material: naive CD4+ T cells sorted from blood. As to subset: CD45RA+ positively selected. This CDR3 reads CASSLRPNADSGNTIYF. DNA for the CDR3: TGTGCCAGCAGCTTACGGCCAAACGCTGACTCTGGAAACACCATATATTTT. Full variable domain (rest looked up from reference TRBV7-2 and TRBJ1-3): GAGVSQSPSNKVTEKGKDVELRCDPISGHTALYWYRQSLGQGLEFLIYFQGNSAPDKSGLPSDRFSAERTGGSVSTLTIQRTQQEDSAVYLCASSLRPNADSGNTIYFGEGSWLTVV.